A selection of T cell receptor beta chains follows, all from one sample in a study of control samples from healthy donors and cancer patients. Measured with immunoSEQ multiplex PCR; TCRdb has only the in-frame clones, and not every one. The sample has 25,000 to 35,000 clones; around nine tenths are singletons. Material: PBMCs. These receptors were taken from a woman aged 40 to 50 with lung cancer. The CDR3 runs from the conserved cysteine through the conserved F or W. The D gene is left open where the match is weak. Size is omitted from some rows. Given values are once, few, many or a class for expanded clones.

abundance: -
j_gene: TRBJ2-3
v_gene: TRBV4-3
len: 14
d_gene: -
CDR3aa: CASSQALSAVTQYF
CDR3nt: TGCGCCAGCAGCCAAGCCCTCAGCGCAGTAACGCAGTATTTT

abundance: -
j_gene: TRBJ1-5
v_gene: TRBV25-1
len: 14
d_gene: -
CDR3aa: CASSEGEEAQPQHF
CDR3nt: TGTGCCAGCAGTGAGGGAGAGGAAGCCCAGCCCCAGCATTTT

abundance: -
j_gene: TRBJ2-7
v_gene: TRBV6-5
len: 15
d_gene: -
CDR3aa: CASSYSGTFAYEQYF
CDR3nt: TGTGCCAGCAGTTACTCCGGGACGTTTGCCTACGAGCAGTACTTC

abundance: -
j_gene: TRBJ2-3
v_gene: TRBV6-4
len: 16
d_gene: TRBD2
CDR3aa: CASSDGSSGGADTQYF
CDR3nt: TGTGCCAGCAGTGACGGCTCTAGCGGGGGGGCAGATACGCAGTATTTT

abundance: -
j_gene: TRBJ1-1
v_gene: TRBV11-3
len: 12
d_gene: -
CDR3aa: CASSFGGAEAFF
CDR3nt: TGTGCCAGCAGCTTCGGTGGGGCTGAAGCTTTCTTT

abundance: -
j_gene: TRBJ1-5
v_gene: TRBV6-6
len: 16
d_gene: TRBD1
CDR3aa: CASSYSTGASNQPQHF
CDR3nt: TGTGCCAGCAGTTACTCAACAGGGGCGAGCAATCAGCCCCAGCATTTT

abundance: -
j_gene: TRBJ1-1
v_gene: TRBV6-5
len: 15
d_gene: TRBD1
CDR3aa: CASSYSPDRGTEAFF
CDR3nt: TGTGCCAGCAGTTACTCACCTGACAGGGGCACTGAAGCTTTCTTT

abundance: -
j_gene: TRBJ1-2
v_gene: TRBV2
len: 15
d_gene: -
CDR3aa: CASSRIPETQTGYTF
CDR3nt: TGTGCCAGCAGTCGGATCCCGGAGACACAGACTGGCTACACCTTC

abundance: -
j_gene: TRBJ1-2
v_gene: TRBV29-1
len: 16
d_gene: TRBD1
CDR3aa: CSVEDRVEGAMHGYTF
CDR3nt: TGCAGCGTTGAAGATCGTGTGGAGGGGGCCATGCATGGCTACACCTTC

abundance: -
j_gene: TRBJ1-6
v_gene: TRBV11-1
len: 15
d_gene: -
CDR3aa: CASSLNRIYNSPLHF
CDR3nt: TGTGCCAGCAGCTTGAACAGGATCTATAATTCACCCCTCCACTTT

abundance: -
j_gene: TRBJ1-2
v_gene: TRBV5-6
len: 15
d_gene: -
CDR3aa: CASSLGSPANYGYTF
CDR3nt: TGTGCCAGCAGCTTGGGCTCCCCAGCTAACTATGGCTACACCTTC

abundance: -
j_gene: TRBJ2-3
v_gene: TRBV15
len: 19
d_gene: -
CDR3aa: CATSRGRGPSTRSTDTQYF
CDR3nt: TGTGCCACCAGCAGAGGAAGGGGCCCCTCGACGCGATCCACAGATACGCAGTATTTT

abundance: -
j_gene: TRBJ1-1
v_gene: TRBV11-2
len: 13
d_gene: TRBD1
CDR3aa: CASSLETGVEAFF
CDR3nt: TGTGCCAGCAGCTTAGAAACAGGGGTTGAAGCTTTCTTT

abundance: -
j_gene: TRBJ2-1
v_gene: TRBV24-1
len: 11
d_gene: -
CDR3aa: CATSRGNEQFF
CDR3nt: TGTGCCACCAGTCGGGGGAATGAGCAGTTCTTC

abundance: once
j_gene: TRBJ2-2
v_gene: TRBV19
len: 16
d_gene: TRBD1
CDR3aa: CASSTPGQGRSGELFF
CDR3nt: TGTGCCAGTAGTACCCCGGGACAGGGGAGGTCCGGGGAGCTGTTTTTT

abundance: -
j_gene: TRBJ2-7
v_gene: TRBV4-3
len: 15
d_gene: -
CDR3aa: CASSQESAFSYEQYF
CDR3nt: TGCGCCAGCAGCCAAGAATCTGCCTTCTCCTACGAGCAGTACTTC

abundance: -
j_gene: TRBJ1-2
v_gene: TRBV30
len: 14
d_gene: TRBD1
CDR3aa: CAWTQTDRVYGYTF
CDR3nt: TGTGCCTGGACCCAAACCGACAGGGTCTATGGCTACACCTTC

abundance: -
j_gene: TRBJ1-5
v_gene: TRBV24-1
len: 14
d_gene: -
CDR3aa: CATSDFGVNQPQHF
CDR3nt: TGTGCCACCAGTGATTTCGGCGTCAATCAGCCCCAGCATTTT

abundance: once
j_gene: TRBJ1-2
v_gene: TRBV3-1/TRBV3-2
len: 15
d_gene: -
CDR3aa: CASSQDVAGGYGYTF
CDR3nt: TGTGCCAGCAGCCAAGATGTCGCCGGGGGCTATGGCTACACCTTC

abundance: -
j_gene: TRBJ1-1
v_gene: TRBV3-1/TRBV3-2
len: 16
d_gene: -
CDR3aa: CASSPTGIGGHTEAFF
CDR3nt: TGTGCCAGCAGCCCGACGGGGATCGGTGGGCACACTGAAGCTTTCTTT

abundance: -
j_gene: TRBJ1-4
v_gene: TRBV12-3/TRBV12-4
len: 13
d_gene: TRBD1
CDR3aa: CASRQGAREKLFF
CDR3nt: TGTGCCAGCAGACAGGGGGCTCGGGAAAAACTGTTTTTT

abundance: once
j_gene: TRBJ2-7
v_gene: TRBV12-3/TRBV12-4
len: 11
d_gene: TRBD2
CDR3aa: CASGGVSEQYF
CDR3nt: TGTGCCAGCGGGGGGGTGAGTGAGCAGTACTTC

abundance: -
j_gene: TRBJ2-5
v_gene: TRBV2
len: 11
d_gene: -
CDR3aa: CASSAEETQYF
CDR3nt: TGTGCCAGCAGTGCGGAAGAGACCCAGTACTTC

abundance: -
j_gene: TRBJ1-1
v_gene: TRBV5-1
len: 15
d_gene: -
CDR3aa: CASSVQGRGNTEAFF
CDR3nt: TGCGCCAGCAGCGTACAAGGGCGGGGGAACACTGAAGCTTTCTTT

abundance: -
j_gene: TRBJ1-6
v_gene: TRBV2
len: 17
d_gene: TRBD1
CDR3aa: CASNLGQGIYNNSPLHF
CDR3nt: TGTGCCAGCAATCTCGGACAGGGCATATACAATAATTCACCCCTCCACTTT

abundance: few
j_gene: TRBJ1-1
v_gene: TRBV28
len: 12
d_gene: -
CDR3aa: CASSFQYTEAFF
CDR3nt: TGTGCCAGCAGTTTTCAGTACACTGAAGCTTTCTTT

abundance: once
j_gene: TRBJ1-1
v_gene: TRBV11-3
len: 16
d_gene: -
CDR3aa: CASSLGKDSPNTEAFF
CDR3nt: TGTGCCAGCAGCTTAGGAAAAGACAGCCCGAACACTGAAGCTTTCTTT

abundance: -
j_gene: TRBJ1-6
v_gene: TRBV15
len: 15
d_gene: -
CDR3aa: CATSRAQGRNSPLHF
CDR3nt: TGTGCCACCAGCAGAGCTCAGGGGCGGAATTCACCCCTCCACTTT

abundance: -
j_gene: TRBJ2-3
v_gene: TRBV3-1/TRBV3-2
len: 17
d_gene: TRBD2
CDR3aa: CASRLTWAAGVGDTQYF
CDR3nt: TGTGCCAGCAGGCTCACCTGGGCAGCGGGGGTTGGAGATACGCAGTATTTT

abundance: -
j_gene: TRBJ2-1
v_gene: TRBV4-3
len: 15
d_gene: -
CDR3aa: CASSQFRHIDYEQFF
CDR3nt: TGCGCCAGCAGTCAATTTCGACACATCGACTATGAGCAGTTCTTC

abundance: -
j_gene: TRBJ2-3
v_gene: TRBV13
len: 18
d_gene: TRBD2
CDR3aa: CASSLGRVAGASTDTQYF
CDR3nt: TGTGCCAGCAGCTTAGGCCGAGTAGCGGGGGCTAGCACAGATACGCAGTATTTT